Shown below are 14 T cell receptor beta chains from a single sample sequenced in a study of CD8+ T cells in alopecia areata. Sample treatment: oral pan-JAK inhibitor, 5-10 mg twice daily. Extraction and reverse transcription of RNA yielded cDNA as the sequencing template. Sequenced by immunoSEQ multiplex PCR; TCRdb stores in-frame clones only, minus some. The sample lists 110,000 to 150,000 clones, 75% to 85% occurring once. The source material was CD8+ T cells sorted from blood, sampled at week 4, from a patient treated with tofacitinib. These TCRs come from a human donor with alopecia areata.

V gene TRBV9 combines with J gene TRBJ2-7, with 12 positions matching TRBD1. With 3 bases clipped from V and 3 bases from J, the junction kept 7 bases outside the gene matches. The CDR3 is made up of 16 amino acids. Germline loops: CDR1 SGDLS, CDR2 YYNGEE. The chain's CDR3 is CASSGPGQGAYYEQYF. The CDR3 DNA reads TGTGCCAGCAGCGGACCGGGACAGGGGGCCTACTACGAGCAGTACTTC.

V usage is TRBV4-3 and J usage is TRBJ2-7; D is possibly TRBD1 or TRBD2 (5 bases each). CDR3 size: 19 residues. The V gene lost 3 bases and the J gene lost 5 bases, with 29 bases spanning the gap. The germline gives CDR1 LGHNA, CDR2 YSLEER. The CDR3 DNA sequence: TGCGCCAGCAGCCATCTCCTAAACCCGGGACCGGAGAAAGTCCACGAGCAGTACTTC. It yields the protein CASSHLLNPGPEKVHEQYF.

The CDR3 coding sequence is TGCAGCGCCCAGACCGGGCTTACCTACGAGCAGTACTTC. Protein product: CSAQTGLTYEQYF. The rearrangement links TRBV29-1 to TRBJ2-7, with D unclear. Trimming removed 7 bases at V and 2 bases at J, with 15 bases between. In germline, CDR1 is SQVTM, CDR2 ANQGSEA. CDR3 length equals 13 residues.

V and J are TRBV4-1 and TRBJ2-5; 7 bases match TRBD1. The J segment lost 4 bases and the V segment lost 2 bases, leaving 4 bases of the junction unmatched. CDR1 is MGHRA, CDR2 YSYEKL, per germline. The CDR3 contains 14 residues. CDR3 protein: CASSQQDRSETQYF. In DNA, the CDR3 is TGCGCCAGCAGCCAACAGGACAGGTCAGAGACCCAGTACTTC.

This rearrangement joins TRBV19 to TRBJ2-7; TRBD1 matches at 7 bases. V dropped 8 bases and J dropped 2; count of bases not matched to a gene: 6. The V gene's germline CDR1 is LNHDA and CDR2 SQIVND (reference sequence). This CDR3 comprises 13 residues. In DNA form, the CDR3 reads TGTGCCAGTGGTTCCGGGACAGCCTACGAGCAGTACTTC. It translates to CASGSGTAYEQYF.

CDR3 in amino acids: CASSLVTLRDTEAFF. The CDR3 DNA reads TGTGCCAGCAGCTTAGTAACCCTTCGGGACACTGAAGCTTTCTTT. The V and J genes are TRBV7-9 and TRBJ1-1; no clear D. Germline loops: CDR1 SEHNR, CDR2 FQNEAQ (reference sequence). Trimming left V 1 base short and J 3 bases short, with 12 bases between. The CDR3 sequence is 15 residues long.

This chain joins TRBV7-9 and TRBJ2-7; TRBD2 agrees at 7 bases. The germline V gene encodes CDR1 SEHNR and CDR2 FQNEAQ (reference sequence). Germline trimming cut 5 bases from V and 3 bases from J; bases unmatched to any gene: 10. CDR3 length equals 15 residues. As DNA, the CDR3 is TGTGCCAGCAGCCCCTTCCGAGCGGGAAGCTACGAGCAGTACTTC. This gives the protein CASSPFRAGSYEQYF.

The J gene is TRBJ2-7, the V gene TRBV13; D remains unclear. The CDR3 spans 11 residues. V lost 5 bases, J lost 4 bases, and 6 bases lay in between. Germline lookup yields CDR1 PRHDT and CDR2 FYEKMQ (reference sequence). For the CDR3, the DNA is TGTGCCAGCAGCGTAGATTACGAGCAGTACTTC. Its protein product is CASSVDYEQYF.

The chain employs TRBV4-3 and TRBJ2-7; 7 bases are a match to TRBD1. This CDR3 is built from 14 residues. CDR1 LGHNA and CDR2 YSLEER come from the germline V gene. V was clipped by 3 bases and J by 0 bases; unmatched bases: 2. CDR3 DNA sequence: TGCGCCAGCAGCCACACAGGGGTCTCCTACGAGCAGTACTTC. This gives the protein CASSHTGVSYEQYF.

The chain is built from TRBV2 and TRBJ2-1; TRBD1 agrees at 7 bases. Germline CDR1 reads SNHLY; CDR2 reads FYNNEI. This CDR3 has 13 residues. After removal of 8 bases from V and 7 bases from J, the junction contained 8 bases not matched to a gene. The CDR3, as DNA: TGTGCCAGCCGCCGGGACAGTCAGAATGAGCAGTTCTTC. Translated: CASRRDSQNEQFF. The full variable domain, rest sourced from reference TRBV2 and TRBJ2-1, is EPEVTQTPSHQVTQMGQEVILRCVPISNHLYFYWYRQILGQKVEFLVSFYNNEISEKSEIFDDQFSVERPDGSNFTLKIRSTKLEDSAMYFCASRRDSQNEQFFGPGTRLTVL.

The chain joins TRBV2 to TRBJ2-1, with D possibly being TRBD1 or TRBD2 (6 bases each). The germline V gene encodes CDR1 SNHLY and CDR2 FYNNEI. Deletions cut 11 bases from V and 8 bases from J, with 19 bases between. This CDR3 has 13 residues. The CDR3 is CASSGLGGDEQFF. The DNA of the CDR3 is TGTGCCTCGAGCGGGCTGGGGGGCGATGAGCAGTTCTTC.

This chain uses TRBV29-1 with TRBJ2-1; TRBD1 matches at 7 bases. The CDR3 runs 15 residues. Looked up from germline, CDR1 is SQVTM and CDR2 is ANQGSEA. Trimming removed 4 bases from V and 2 bases from J; junction bases left unmatched: 8. The CDR3 DNA reads as TGCAGCGTTGTTGGCGGACAGGTTACCTACAATGAGCAGTTCTTC. Protein sequence: CSVVGGQVTYNEQFF.

This sequence joins TRBV15 and TRBJ2-7; weak D call: TRBD2 (5 bases). The V and J ends lost 1 base and 1 base respectively, with 11 bases between them. CDR3 length: 15 amino acids. CDR1 is LNHNV and CDR2 is YYDKDF in the germline V gene (reference sequence). As DNA, the CDR3 is TGTGCCACCAGCAGAGTTCGTGGAGGATCCTACGAGCAGTACTTC. Translated: CATSRVRGGSYEQYF.

This clone appeared a few times. The chain links TRBV7-2 to TRBJ2-5; no clear D. V dropped 6 bases and J dropped 5 bases, with 13 bases sitting between them. CDR3 length: 13 residues. CDR1 is SGHTA and CDR2 is FQGNSA in the germline V gene. CDR3 coding DNA: TGTGCCAGCAGTCCGACACCCTTGGAGACCCAGTACTTC. Its protein product is CASSPTPLETQYF.